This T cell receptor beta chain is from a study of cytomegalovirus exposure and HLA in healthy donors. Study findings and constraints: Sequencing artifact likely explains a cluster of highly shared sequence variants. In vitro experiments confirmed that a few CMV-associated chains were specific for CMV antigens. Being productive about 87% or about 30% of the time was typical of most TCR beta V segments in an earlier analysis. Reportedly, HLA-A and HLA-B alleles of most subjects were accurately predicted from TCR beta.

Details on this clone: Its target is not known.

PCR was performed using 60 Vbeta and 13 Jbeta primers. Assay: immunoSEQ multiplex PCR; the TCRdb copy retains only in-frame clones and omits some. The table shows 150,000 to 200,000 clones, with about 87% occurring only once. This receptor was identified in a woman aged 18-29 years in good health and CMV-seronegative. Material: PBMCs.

For the CDR3, the DNA is TGTGCCAGCTCAGCGGGACTAGCGGGGCCTTACGAGCAGTACTTC. It translates to CASSAGLAGPYEQYF. This chain connects TRBV18 to TRBJ2-7, with 13 nucleotides matching TRBD2. V lost 5 bases, J lost 4 bases, and 5 bases stayed unmatched. The CDR3 runs to 15 residues. The V gene's germline CDR1 is KGHSH and CDR2 LQKENI. Full variable domain (outside the CDR3, taken from reference TRBV18 and TRBJ2-7): NAGVMQNPRHLVRRRGQEARLRCSPMKGHSHVYWYRQLPEEGLKFMVYLQKENIIDESGMPKERFSAEFPKEGPSILRIQQVVRGDSAAYFCASSAGLAGPYEQYFGPGTRLTVT.